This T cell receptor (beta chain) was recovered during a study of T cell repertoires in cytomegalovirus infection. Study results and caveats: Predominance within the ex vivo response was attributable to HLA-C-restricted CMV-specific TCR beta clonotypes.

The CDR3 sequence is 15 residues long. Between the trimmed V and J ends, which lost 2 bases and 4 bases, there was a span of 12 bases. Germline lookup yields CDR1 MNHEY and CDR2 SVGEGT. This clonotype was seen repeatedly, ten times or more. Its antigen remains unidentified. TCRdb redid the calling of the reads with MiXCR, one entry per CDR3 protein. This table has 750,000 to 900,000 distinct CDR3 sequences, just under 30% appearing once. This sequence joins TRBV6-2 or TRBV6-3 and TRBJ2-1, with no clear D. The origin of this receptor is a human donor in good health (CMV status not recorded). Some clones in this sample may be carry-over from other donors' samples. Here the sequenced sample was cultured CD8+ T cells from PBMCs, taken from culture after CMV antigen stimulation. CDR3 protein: CASSYLAELYNEQFF. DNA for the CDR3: TGTGCCAGCAGTTACCTGGCGGAGTTGTACAATGAGCAGTTCTTC.